This T cell receptor (beta chain) was recovered during a study of technical replicates of blood from a handful of donors. Profiling relied on immunoSEQ multiplex PCR, and the TCRdb table lists in-frame clones only, not all of them. The data contain about 53,000 clones, around 84% of them seen just once; the ten biggest clones take up over 5.5%. The CDR3 is 15 residues long. Germline V CDR1 and CDR2: SGHDT, YYEEEE. The germline V and J ends were trimmed by 5 bases and 0 bases, with 15 bases remaining between them. Sequenced: PBMCs. This receptor was taken from a human donor in good health. Some clones in this sample may be carry-over from other donors' samples. The chain employs TRBV5-6 and TRBJ2-7; maybe TRBD2 (6 bases). The chain's CDR3 is CASRFGGTSSYEQYF. DNA for the CDR3: TGTGCCAGCAGGTTTGGGGGGACGAGCTCCTACGAGCAGTACTTC.